At least ten counts were recorded for the clone carrying this T cell receptor (beta chain). Trimming removed 5 bases from V and 5 bases from J, with 13 bases in between. Germline CDR1 and CDR2: SEHNR and FQNEAQ (reference sequence). The length of the CDR3 is 13 residues. RNA transcripts gave rise to amplified TCR beta CDR3 regions. Primed by the HTBI set, a first-round RT-PCR was run on the TCR CDR3. TCRdb reprocessed the multiplex PCR reads with MiXCR, giving one entry per CDR3 protein. The data hold 350,000 or so distinct CDR3 sequences, with less than 20% observed a single time. The data derive from a study of T cells in Graves' hyperthyroidism and ophthalmopathy.

The sequencing sample was made of blood. The chain is built from TRBV7-9 and TRBJ2-7; possible D gene TRBD1, 5 bases. This receptor was identified in a woman between 35 and 50 years old with Graves' ophthalmopathy. The CDR3 DNA reads as TGTGCCAGCAGCCCCCGACAGTATCACGAGCAGTACTTC. The encoded protein is CASSPRQYHEQYF.